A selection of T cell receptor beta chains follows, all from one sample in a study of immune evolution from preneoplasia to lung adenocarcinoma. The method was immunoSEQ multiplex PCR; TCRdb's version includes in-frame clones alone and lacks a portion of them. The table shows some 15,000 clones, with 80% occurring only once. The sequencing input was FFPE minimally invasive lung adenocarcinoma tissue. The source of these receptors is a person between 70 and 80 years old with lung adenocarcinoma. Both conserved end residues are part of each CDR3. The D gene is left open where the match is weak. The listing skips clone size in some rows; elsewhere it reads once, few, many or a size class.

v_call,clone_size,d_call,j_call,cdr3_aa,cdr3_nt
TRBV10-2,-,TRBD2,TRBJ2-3,CASSETSGPYSTDTQYF,TGCGCCAGCAGTGAGACTAGCGGACCCTATAGCACAGATACGCAGTATTTT
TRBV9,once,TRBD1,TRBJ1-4,CASSVDRLNEKLFF,TGTGCCAGCAGCGTGGACAGGCTTAATGAAAAACTGTTTTTT
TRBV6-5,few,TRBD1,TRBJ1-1,CASSSTLRTGEAFF,TGTGCCAGCAGTTCTACTCTGAGGACAGGGGAAGCTTTCTTT
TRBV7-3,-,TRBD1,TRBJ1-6,CASSSRDRGNSPLHF,TGTGCCAGCAGCTCCCGGGACAGGGGAAATTCACCCCTCCACTTT
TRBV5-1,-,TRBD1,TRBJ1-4,CASSRLGQGDEKLFF,TGCGCCAGCTCTCGCTTGGGACAGGGAGATGAAAAACTGTTTTTT
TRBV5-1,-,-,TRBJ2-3,CASSLVGVGGTDTQYF,TGCGCCAGCAGCTTGGTGGGTGTCGGGGGCACAGATACGCAGTATTTT
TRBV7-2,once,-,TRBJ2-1,CASSLDRTEQFF,TGTGCCAGCAGCTTAGACAGGACCGAGCAGTTCTTC
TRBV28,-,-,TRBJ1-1,CASLTQAVGTEAFF,TGTGCCAGCTTGACACAGGCGGTGGGCACTGAAGCTTTCTTT
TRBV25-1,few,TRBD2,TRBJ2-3,CASGPGTSGGGARDTQYF,TGTGCCAGCGGCCCCGGGACTAGCGGGGGGGGCGCTAGAGATACGCAGTATTTT
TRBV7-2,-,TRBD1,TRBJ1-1,CASSFTLGGAYTEAFF,TGTGCCAGCAGCTTCACCCTAGGGGGCGCGTACACTGAAGCTTTCTTT
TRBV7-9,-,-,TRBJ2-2,CASSLGEMRTVIRAGELFF,TGTGCCAGCAGCTTAGGGGAGATGAGGACAGTCATTCGTGCCGGGGAGCTGTTTTTT
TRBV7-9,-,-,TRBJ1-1,CASSLARSSKEAFF,TGTGCCAGCAGCTTAGCGCGGAGCTCCAAGGAAGCTTTCTTT
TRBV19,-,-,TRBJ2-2,CATHLPGMDTGELFF,TGTGCCACCCACCTCCCGGGTATGGACACCGGGGAGCTGTTTTTT
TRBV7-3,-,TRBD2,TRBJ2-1,CASSLGLADYNEQFF,TGTGCCAGCAGCTTAGGGCTAGCGGACTACAATGAGCAGTTCTTC
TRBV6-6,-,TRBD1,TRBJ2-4,CASTLGQGGIQYF,TGTGCCAGCACCCTCGGACAGGGCGGAATTCAGTACTTC
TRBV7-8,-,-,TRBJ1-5,CASSLEGYSNQPQHF,TGTGCCAGCAGCTTAGAGGGCTATAGCAATCAGCCCCAGCATTTT
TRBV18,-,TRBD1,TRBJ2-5,CASSPGTGEETQYF,TGTGCCAGCTCACCTGGGACAGGGGAAGAGACCCAGTACTTC
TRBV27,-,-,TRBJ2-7,CASSPGVGWYF,TGTGCCAGCAGTCCAGGGGTAGGATGGTACTTC
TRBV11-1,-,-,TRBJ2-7,CASSLAPGSYEQYF,TGTGCCAGCAGCTTAGCGCCGGGTTCCTACGAGCAGTACTTC
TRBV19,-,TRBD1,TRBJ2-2,CASSSRTGNTGELFF,TGTGCCAGTAGTAGTCGGACAGGGAACACCGGGGAGCTGTTTTTT
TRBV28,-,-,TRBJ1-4,CASRGIGYEKLFF,TGTGCCAGCAGGGGTATAGGGTATGAAAAACTGTTTTTT
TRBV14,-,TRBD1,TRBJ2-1,CASSQWTGGVYNEQFF,TGTGCCAGCAGCCAATGGACAGGGGGTGTATACAATGAGCAGTTCTTC
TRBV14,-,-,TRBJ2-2,CASSPGILNLGELFF,TGTGCCAGCAGCCCCGGGATCCTAAATTTGGGGGAGCTGTTTTTT
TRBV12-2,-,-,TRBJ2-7,CASRLAGSYEQYF,TGTGCAAGTCGCTTAGCTGGTAGCTACGAGCAGTACTTC
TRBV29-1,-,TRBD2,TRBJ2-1,CSVGGTSGAYNEQFF,TGCAGCGTCGGGGGGACTAGCGGGGCTTACAATGAGCAGTTCTTC